A single sample is the source of the 21 T cell receptor beta chains below, sequenced in a study of blood T cells in healthy people across ages. A J-beta primer mix and a sample-barcoded 5' primer were used in a second PCR of roughly 6 to 11 cycles. One entry per CDR3 protein results from TCRdb running MiXCR on the 5' RACE reads. Seen here are approximately 800,000 distinct CDR3 sequences, roughly 64% observed once, and the top ten hold approximately 23%. What was sequenced was blood. The receptors originated from a man younger than 45 in good health.

This clonotype occurred a few times. V gene TRBV15 combines with J gene TRBJ2-5; 9 bases line up with TRBD1. With V trimmed by 6 bases and J by 4 bases, 12 bases remained unmatched. The CDR3 loop spans 16 amino acids. CDR1 LNHNV and CDR2 YYDKDF come from the germline V gene (reference sequence). CDR3 coding DNA: TGTGCCACCAGAACTGCACTGGGACAGGGTCGAGAGACCCAGTACTTC. It specifies CATRTALGQGRETQYF.

Comment on this clonotype: Relative to the germline gene, one junction end is altered; a read error may explain this. The CDR3 spells CATRRGGEAADTQYF. The CDR3 DNA reads TGTGCCACCAGAAGAGGGGGCGAGGCAGCAGATACGCAGTATTTT. This chain uses TRBV15 with TRBJ2-3; TRBD1 aligns across 7 bases. The CDR3 spans 15 residues. Germline loops: CDR1 LNHNV, CDR2 YYDKDF (reference sequence).

This clonotype was detected only once. The chain recombines TRBV29-1 with TRBJ1-2; 12 bases fit TRBD1. This CDR3 comprises 16 residues. Germline V gene sequence: CDR1 SQVTM, CDR2 ANQGSEA. V trimming: 0 bases; J trimming: 2 bases; junction bases outside the gene matches: 4. CDR3 nucleotide sequence: TGCAGCGTTGAAGAGGGACAGGGGGCGGAGAACTATGGCTACACCTTC. It translates to CSVEEGQGAENYGYTF.

The rearrangement links TRBV2 to TRBJ1-2; 10 positions agree with TRBD1. Trimming removed 3 bases from V and 3 bases from J; junction bases left unmatched: 4. CDR1 and CDR2 from the germline V gene are SNHLY and FYNNEI. This CDR3 contains 15 residues. CDR3 region: CASSDRDRGYYGYTF. In DNA, the CDR3 is TGTGCCAGCAGTGACCGGGACAGGGGTTACTATGGCTACACCTTC.

This clonotype occurred a few times. The chain links TRBV7-2 to TRBJ2-7; D gene unclear. V lost 5 bases to trimming and J lost 2 bases, with 16 bases between them. Germline CDR1 reads SGHTA; CDR2 reads FQGNSA. The CDR3 consists of 15 residues. The CDR3 DNA sequence: TGTGCCAGCAGCCTCATCCCGGGTACGCCCTACGAGCAGTACTTC. Translation gives CASSLIPGTPYEQYF. Supplemented by reference TRBV7-2 and TRBJ2-7, the full variable domain reads GAGVSQSPSNKVTEKGKDVELRCDPISGHTALYWYRQSLGQGLEFLIYFQGNSAPDKSGLPSDRFSAERTGGSVSTLTIQRTQQEDSAVYLCASSLIPGTPYEQYFGPGTRLTVT.

CDR3 nucleotides: TGTGCCAGTAGTATAGTAGGGGGGTTGGGCACAGATACGCAGTATTTT. It translates to CASSIVGGLGTDTQYF. The chain recombines TRBV19 with TRBJ2-3; D tentatively reads TRBD1 or TRBD2 (6 bases each). Trimming pared 1 base from V and 1 base from J, leaving 12 bases between. The CDR3 has 16 amino acids. Germline CDR1 LNHDA, CDR2 SQIVND (reference sequence).

The J gene is TRBJ2-7, the V gene TRBV29-1, with a tentative D call TRBD2 (5 bases). CDR3 length equals 15 residues. Trimming cost V 7 bases and J 1 base, with 20 bases left between them. Germline V CDR1 and CDR2: SQVTM, ANQGSEA. The CDR3 protein is CSGVEVFASSYEQYF. The CDR3, as DNA: TGCAGCGGGGTGGAGGTATTTGCGAGTTCCTACGAGCAGTACTTC.

The genes are TRBV7-2 and TRBJ2-4; maybe TRBD1 (5 bases). The DNA end lines up better with TRBJ2-7; the J call may be wrong. The CDR3 is 15 amino acids. Looked up from germline, CDR1 is SGHTA and CDR2 is FQGNSA. The CDR3 region has the DNA TGTGCCAGCAGCTTCAGTGATCTGACAGACAACGAGCAGTACTTC. It yields the protein CASSFSDLTDNEQYF.

This chain joins TRBV9 and TRBJ2-5; D gene uncertain. Trimming left V 4 bases short and J 1 base short, with 14 bases between. The germline V gene encodes CDR1 SGDLS and CDR2 YYNGEE. The CDR3 runs to 15 residues. The CDR3: CASSRLGAVQETQYF. Written as DNA, the CDR3 is TGTGCCAGCAGCCGACTTGGAGCAGTCCAAGAGACCCAGTACTTC.

The chain recombines TRBV3-1 with TRBJ2-5; 11 positions agree with TRBD1. V lost 1 base to trimming and J lost 5 bases; unmatched junction nucleotides: 6. From germline, CDR1 is LGHDT and CDR2 YNNKEL (reference sequence). There are 16 residues in the CDR3. As DNA, the CDR3 is TGTGCCAGCAGCCAAGGGACAGGGGGCGCGTGGGAGACCCAGTACTTC. Amino acids: CASSQGTGGAWETQYF.

This clonotype was observed a handful of times. The genes are TRBV3-1 and TRBJ2-7, with TRBD2 matching 10 bases. The CDR3 covers 14 residues. Unmatched junction bases numbered 3, after V lost 1 base and J lost 6 bases. Germline lookup yields CDR1 LGHDT and CDR2 YNNKEL (reference sequence). CDR3 coding DNA: TGTGCCAGCAGCCAAGCGGCTAGCGGGGGCGAGCAGTACTTC. Protein: CASSQAASGGEQYF.

In the case of this clonotype: The junction departs from germline at one end; a sequencing error may be responsible. The rearrangement uses TRBV27 and TRBJ2-7, with TRBD2 matching over 8 bases. There are 13 residues in the CDR3. CDR1 is MNHEY, CDR2 SMNVEV, per germline (reference sequence). CDR3 sequence: CSSRLTLAGQQYF. As DNA, the CDR3 is TGTTCCAGCAGACTTACCCTAGCGGGCCAGCAGTACTTC.

The chain recombines TRBV6-5 with TRBJ2-7; 7 nucleotides match TRBD2. The end of the DNA is better explained by TRBJ2-5, so the J call may be wrong. CDR3 length: 13 amino acids. Per germline, CDR1 MNHEY and CDR2 SVGAGI. CDR3 coding DNA: TGTGCCAGCAGCAAAGCGGGGTCGGAGACCCAGTACTTC. It encodes CASSKAGSETQYF.

The V and J genes are TRBV5-1 and TRBJ2-3; D is ambiguous. The CDR3 is 15 residues long. V was trimmed by 0 bases and J by 0 bases, leaving 8 bases between them. Germline CDR1 and CDR2: SGHRS and YFSETQ. The DNA of the CDR3 is TGCGCCAGCAGCTTGGACAATCCTAGCACAGATACGCAGTATTTT. Amino acids: CASSLDNPSTDTQYF.

This clonotype was detected a few times. V gene TRBV6-2 or TRBV6-3 combines with J gene TRBJ2-4; D is possibly TRBD1 (5 bases). The better agreement between TRBJ2-7 and the DNA end casts doubt on the J call. The CDR3 sequence is 14 residues long. The germline gives CDR1 MNHEY, CDR2 SVGEGT. The CDR3 protein is CASSSIDRDHEQYF. In DNA, the CDR3 is TGTGCCAGCAGTTCAATAGACAGAGACCACGAGCAGTACTTC.

On this clonotype: One end of the junction does not line up with germline, which may come from a read error. The J gene is TRBJ2-1, the V gene TRBV25-1; 14 bases are shared with TRBD2. The CDR3 is 19 amino acids. The germline gives CDR1 MGHDK, CDR2 SYGVNS. In nucleotides, the CDR3 is TGCGCCAGCAGTGAATTTTTTGGGACTAGCGGGAGTAGGTTCGATGAGCAGTTCTTC. Encoded protein: CASSEFFGTSGSRFDEQFF.

The chain combines TRBV4-2 with TRBJ2-7; 7 bases map to TRBD1. V trimming: 6 bases; J trimming: 2 bases; junction bases outside the gene matches: 19. CDR1 is LGHNA, CDR2 YNFKEQ, per germline. The CDR3 consists of 18 residues. CDR3 nucleotide sequence: TGTGCCAGCAGATATGGAAAGGGGGCTCACTTACTACCCTACGAGCAGTACTTC. Translation: CASRYGKGAHLLPYEQYF.

This clonotype has only a few counts. The chain is built from TRBV20-1 and TRBJ2-1; the D gene is possibly TRBD2 (6 bases). The V gene lost 3 bases and the J gene lost 6 bases, with 12 bases spanning the gap. Germline V gene lookup returns CDR1 DFQATT and CDR2 SNEGSKA (reference sequence). The CDR3 length is 13 residues. The CDR3 DNA follows: TGCAGTGCTAGGGGGAGGTGGTCCAATGAGCAGTTCTTC. It is translated as CSARGRWSNEQFF.

The chain is built from TRBV20-1 and TRBJ2-1, with D hard to call. Per germline, CDR1 DFQATT and CDR2 SNEGSKA (reference sequence). Trimming cost V 3 bases and J 9 bases, with 18 bases left between them. The CDR3 loop spans 14 amino acids. The CDR3 reads CSASPDGIGREQFF. Here the CDR3 DNA reads TGCAGTGCTAGCCCCGACGGAATTGGCCGTGAGCAGTTCTTC.

This clonotype was picked up a small number of times. This rearrangement joins TRBV20-1 to TRBJ2-4, with a weak D call TRBD2 (5 bases). The germline V gene has CDR1 DFQATT and CDR2 SNEGSKA (reference sequence). With 3 bases removed from V and 2 bases from J, the gap between germline ends came to 11 bases. The CDR3 has 14 amino acids. The CDR3 loop reads CSARGVGPKNIQYF. CDR3 nucleotide sequence: TGCAGTGCTAGGGGAGTCGGCCCCAAAAACATTCAGTACTTC.

There are a few counts of this clonotype. The chain carries TRBV6-6 and TRBJ2-4; the match to TRBD1 covers 10 bases. The J call may be incorrect, as the DNA end agrees better with TRBJ2-7. CDR3 length: 17 residues. Per the germline V gene, CDR1 is MNHNY and CDR2 is SVGAGI (reference sequence). In nucleotides, the CDR3 is TGTGCCAGCAGTTACCCGAATGGGGACAGGGGAGGGTACGAGCAGTACTTC. This gives the protein CASSYPNGDRGGYEQYF.